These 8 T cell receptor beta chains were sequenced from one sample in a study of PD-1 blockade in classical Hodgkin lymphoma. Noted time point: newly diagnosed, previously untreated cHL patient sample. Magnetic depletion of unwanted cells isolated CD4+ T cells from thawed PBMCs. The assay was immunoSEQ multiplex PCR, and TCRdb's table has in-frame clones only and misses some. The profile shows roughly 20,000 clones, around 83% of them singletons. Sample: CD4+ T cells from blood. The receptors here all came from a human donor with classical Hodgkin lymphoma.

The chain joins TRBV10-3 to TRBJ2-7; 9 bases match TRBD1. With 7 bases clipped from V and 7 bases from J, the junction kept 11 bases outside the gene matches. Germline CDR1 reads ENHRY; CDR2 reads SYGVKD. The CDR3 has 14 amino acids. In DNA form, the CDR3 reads TGTGCCATCACCGGGACAGGGAATTCGGGTGAGCAGTACTTC. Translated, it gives CAITGTGNSGEQYF.

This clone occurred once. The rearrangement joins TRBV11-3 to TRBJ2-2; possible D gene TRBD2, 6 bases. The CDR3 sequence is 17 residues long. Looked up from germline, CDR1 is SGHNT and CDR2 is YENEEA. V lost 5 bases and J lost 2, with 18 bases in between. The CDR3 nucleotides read TGTGCCAGCAGCCCGAAAAGGGCGGGGCCCAACACCGGGGAGCTGTTTTTT. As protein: CASSPKRAGPNTGELFF.

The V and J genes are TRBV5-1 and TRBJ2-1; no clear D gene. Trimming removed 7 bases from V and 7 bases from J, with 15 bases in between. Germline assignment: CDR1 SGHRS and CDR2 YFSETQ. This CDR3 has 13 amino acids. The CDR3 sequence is CASSALGNNEQFF. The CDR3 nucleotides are TGCGCCAGCTCGGCCTTGGGGAATAATGAGCAGTTCTTC.

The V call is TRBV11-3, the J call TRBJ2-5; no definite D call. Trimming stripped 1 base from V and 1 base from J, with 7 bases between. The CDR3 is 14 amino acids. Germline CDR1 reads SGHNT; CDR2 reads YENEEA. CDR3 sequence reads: CASSLGAGQETQYF. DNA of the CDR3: TGTGCCAGCAGCTTAGGGGCAGGCCAAGAGACCCAGTACTTC.

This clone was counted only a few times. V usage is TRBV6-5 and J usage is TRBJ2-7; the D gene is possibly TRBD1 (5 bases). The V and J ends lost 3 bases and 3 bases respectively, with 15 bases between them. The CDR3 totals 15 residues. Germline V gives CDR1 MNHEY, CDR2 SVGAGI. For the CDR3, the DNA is TGTGCCAGCAGTTATTCGGCACAGGCAAACTACGAGCAGTACTTC. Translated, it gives CASSYSAQANYEQYF.

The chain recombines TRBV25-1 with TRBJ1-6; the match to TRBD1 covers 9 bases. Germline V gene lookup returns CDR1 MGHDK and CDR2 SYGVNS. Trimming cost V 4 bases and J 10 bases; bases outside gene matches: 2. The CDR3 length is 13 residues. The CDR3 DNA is TGTGCCAGCAGTGCAGACAGGGGGTCACCCCTCCACTTT. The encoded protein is CASSADRGSPLHF. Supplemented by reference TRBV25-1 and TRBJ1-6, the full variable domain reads EADIYQTPRYLVIGTGKKITLECSQTMGHDKMYWYQQDPGMELHLIHYSYGVNSTEKGDLSSESTVSRIRTEHFPLTLESARPSHTSQYLCASSADRGSPLHFGNGTRLTVT.

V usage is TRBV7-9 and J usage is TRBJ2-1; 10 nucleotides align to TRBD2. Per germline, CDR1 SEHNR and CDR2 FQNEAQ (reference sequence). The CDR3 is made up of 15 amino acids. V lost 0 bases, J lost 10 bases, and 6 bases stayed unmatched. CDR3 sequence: CASSLASGRAGEQFF. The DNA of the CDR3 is TGTGCCAGCAGCTTAGCCAGCGGGAGGGCGGGGGAGCAGTTCTTC.

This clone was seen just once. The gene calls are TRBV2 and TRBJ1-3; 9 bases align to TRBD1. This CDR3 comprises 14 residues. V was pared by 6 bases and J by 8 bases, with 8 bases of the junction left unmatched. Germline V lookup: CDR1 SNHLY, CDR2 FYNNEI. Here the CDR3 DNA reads TGTGCCAGCAGCATCGACAGGGGGTTAGACACCATATATTTT. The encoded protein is CASSIDRGLDTIYF.